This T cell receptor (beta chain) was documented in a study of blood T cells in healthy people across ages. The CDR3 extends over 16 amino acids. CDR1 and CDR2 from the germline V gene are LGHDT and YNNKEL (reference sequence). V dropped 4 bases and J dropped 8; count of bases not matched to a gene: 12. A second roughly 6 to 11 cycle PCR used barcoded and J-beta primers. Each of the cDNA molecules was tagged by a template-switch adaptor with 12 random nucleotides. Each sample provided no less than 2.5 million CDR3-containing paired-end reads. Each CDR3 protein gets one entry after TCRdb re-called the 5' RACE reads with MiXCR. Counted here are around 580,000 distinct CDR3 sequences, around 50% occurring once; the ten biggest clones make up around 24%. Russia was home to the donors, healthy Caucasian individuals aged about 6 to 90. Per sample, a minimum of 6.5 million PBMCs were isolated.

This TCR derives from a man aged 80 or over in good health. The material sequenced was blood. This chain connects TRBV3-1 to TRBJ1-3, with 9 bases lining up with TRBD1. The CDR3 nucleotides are TGTGCCAGCAGCCGACTCCCCGGGACAGGGAGACACACCATATATTTT. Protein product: CASSRLPGTGRHTIYF. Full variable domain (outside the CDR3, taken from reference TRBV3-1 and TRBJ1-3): DTAVSQTPKYLVTQMGNDKSIKCEQNLGHDTMYWYKQDSKKFLKIMFSYNNKELIINETVPNRFSPKSPDKAHLNLHINSLELGDSAVYFCASSRLPGTGRHTIYFGEGSWLTVV.